This T cell receptor (beta chain) was obtained from a study of T cell repertoires in cytomegalovirus infection. The overall study: HLA-B-restricted CMV epitopes that are well studied, plus recently identified HLA-C-restricted ones, were used by the study. Matching HLA type, along with CMV infection, was indicated by public TCR beta signatures.

Study results and limitations: Clonotypes of TCR beta that were HLA-C-restricted and CMV-specific dominated the ex vivo response.

Turning to this clonotype: The antigen remains undetermined.

TCRdb used MiXCR to reprocess the reads, holding one entry per CDR3 protein. The sample holds approximately 910,000 distinct CDR3 sequences; roughly a third are singletons and the top ten take about an eighth. CDR1 and CDR2 (germline): SNHLY, FYNNEI. V was trimmed by 5 bases and J by 3 bases, leaving 21 bases between them. The CDR3 runs to 17 residues. The chain carries TRBV2 and TRBJ2-3; no clear D. Sequences were derived from cultured CD8+ T cells from PBMCs, sampled from culture after CMV antigen stimulation. The origin of this receptor is a human donor in good health (CMV status not recorded). Some clones in this sample may be carry-over from other donors' samples. This chain's CDR3 is CASSRPRAPMSTDTQYF. In DNA, the CDR3 is TGTGCCAGCAGTCGGCCCCGCGCACCCATGAGTACAGATACGCAGTATTTT.